A selection of T cell receptor beta chains follows, all from one sample in a study of naive and memory T cell subsets. TCRdb used MiXCR to reprocess the UMI-ligation and nested PCR reads, holding one entry per CDR3 protein. The data contain 150,000 or so distinct CDR3 sequences, about 23% of them singletons. Sequenced material: naive CD4+ T cells from blood. Receptors originate from a human donor in good health. The CDR3 runs from the conserved cysteine through the conserved F or W. A D gene is named only where the DNA matches it firmly. Size tells how often a clone was seen (once, few, many) or the class of an expanded clone, and some rows leave it out.

>.|TRBV29-1|TRBD2|TRBJ2-7
TGCAGCGTTGTCTCGGGACTACTCTACGAGCAGTACTTC
CSVVSGLLYEQYF
>.|TRBV5-1|TRBD2|TRBJ2-7
TGCGCCAGCAGCATTTGGACTAGCGGGGTCCAGGTATCCTCCTACGAGCAGTACTTC
CASSIWTSGVQVSSYEQYF
>few|TRBV6-5|.|TRBJ1-4
TGTGCCAGCAGTCTCGCTGGGGCTAATGAAAAACTGTTTTTT
CASSLAGANEKLFF
>.|TRBV27|.|TRBJ2-7
TGTGCCAGCAGTTCGCCGGGGCGAGCCCCCTACGAGCAGTACTTC
CASSSPGRAPYEQYF
>many|TRBV5-1|.|TRBJ2-3
TGCGCCAGCAGCCCCCAAAACGAAACCACAGATACGCAGTATTTT
CASSPQNETTDTQYF
>few|TRBV6-5|.|TRBJ1-2
TGTGCCAGCAGCAACGGCGCAAGTCGGGGCTACACCTTC
CASSNGASRGYTF
>.|TRBV5-1|TRBD2|TRBJ2-7
TGCGCCAGCAGCTTGGGGCTGACTAGCGGGAAGGCCTACGAGCAGTACTTC
CASSLGLTSGKAYEQYF
>many|TRBV18|TRBD2|TRBJ2-7
TGTGCCAGCTCACTTAGCGGGACCCCCTACGAGCAGTACTTC
CASSLSGTPYEQYF
>few|TRBV25-1|.|TRBJ1-5
TGTGCCAGCAGTGAGTTCGGGCAGAATCAGCCCCAGCATTTT
CASSEFGQNQPQHF
>few|TRBV27|TRBD2|TRBJ2-2
TGTGCCAGCAGTTATGGGCGGGAGGGCCTAAGGACCGGGGAGCTGTTTTTT
CASSYGREGLRTGELFF
>.|TRBV5-1|.|TRBJ2-1
TGCGCCAGCAGCCCAACAGGTATCTCCTACAATGAGCAGTTCTTC
CASSPTGISYNEQFF
>many|TRBV12-3/TRBV12-4|.|TRBJ2-3
TGTGCCAGCACCCCGGGGGCTAACGCAGATACGCAGTATTTT
CASTPGANADTQYF
>.|TRBV6-5|.|TRBJ1-1
TGTGCCAGCAGTTATCTACGGTGGGAAGGGGGTAACACTGAAGCTTTCTTT
CASSYLRWEGGNTEAFF
>.|TRBV5-1|TRBD2|TRBJ2-1
TGCGCCAGCAGACCACTAGCGGGAGGTTCCTACAATGAGCAGTTCTTC
CASRPLAGGSYNEQFF
>.|TRBV12-3/TRBV12-4|TRBD2|TRBJ2-1
TGTGCCAGCAGCTTCGGGATAGCGGGCCCTATGGAGCAGTTCTTC
CASSFGIAGPMEQFF
>once|TRBV7-9|.|TRBJ2-7
TGTGCCAGCCGCTGGTACAATCCCTACGAGCAGTACTTC
CASRWYNPYEQYF
>.|TRBV7-3|.|TRBJ1-5
TGTGCCAGCAGCTTAAACTGGGATCAGCCCCAGCATTTT
CASSLNWDQPQHF
>many|TRBV5-4|TRBD2|TRBJ2-7
TGTGCCAGCAGCTTGAACGGACTAGCGGTTTACGAGCAGTACTTC
CASSLNGLAVYEQYF
>many|TRBV19|.|TRBJ1-3
TGTGCCAGTGCTCAAAGGACGACAGCTGGAAACACCATATATTTT
CASAQRTTAGNTIYF
>.|TRBV7-2|.|TRBJ2-3
TGTGCCAGCGGCCAAGTACAGGGACCGCAGTATTTT
CASGQVQGPQYF
>.|TRBV2|TRBD1|TRBJ1-2
TGTGCCAGCAGTGTTGGGACAGGGGGAGACGGCTACACCTTC
CASSVGTGGDGYTF
>few|TRBV20-1|.|TRBJ2-5
TGCAGTGCTAGTCTCGGGGTACAAGAGACCCAGTACTTC
CSASLGVQETQYF
>.|TRBV28|.|TRBJ1-2
TGTGCCAGCAGTTATGCCGGGACATCTAACTATGGCTACACCTTC
CASSYAGTSNYGYTF
>many|TRBV6-5|.|TRBJ1-1
TGTGCCAGCAGTTACTCTGGGGGGGGTAGCACTGAAGCTTTCTTT
CASSYSGGGSTEAFF
>.|TRBV30|.|TRBJ1-1
TGTGCCTGGAGTCAGACACAAAACACTGAAGCTTTCTTT
CAWSQTQNTEAFF
>.|TRBV28|TRBD2|TRBJ2-4
TGTGCCAGCAGTTTATCCGGGACTAGTAAGGACATTCAGTACTTC
CASSLSGTSKDIQYF
>few|TRBV24-1|.|TRBJ1-5
TGTGCCACCAGCACAGGGCTCAACGGTCAGCCCCAGCATTTT
CATSTGLNGQPQHF